The clone carrying this T cell receptor beta chain was counted a few times. Its target is unknown. These data come from a study of vaccination effects on CD4 cells after COVID-19. Expansion of antigen-specific CD4+ T cells with viral peptide pools was carried out by the ViraFEST assay before sequencing. With approximately ten days of culture completed, CD4+ T cells were isolated. According to the study, vaccine recipients showed no prior SARS-CoV-2 infection and negative nucleocapsid antibodies. Every well got a few million PBMC, which were grown with about 9.2 IU/ml IL-2 and 10 ug/ml peptides. The assay was immunoSEQ multiplex PCR, and TCRdb's table has in-frame clones only and misses some. The sample carries 26,000 or so clones, under 75% recorded once. CDR1 and CDR2 (germline): SNHLY, FYNNEI. V lost 6 bases, J lost 6 bases, and 6 bases stayed unmatched. The CDR3 is made up of 14 amino acids.

The sequencing used CD4+ T cells from PBMCs cultured with SARS-CoV-2 spike peptides, collected before COVID-19 vaccination. The V gene is TRBV2, the J gene TRBJ2-1; 9 bases align to TRBD2. This sequence originates from a human donor who received a COVID-19 vaccine. DNA for the CDR3: TGTGCCAGCAGGGAAACTAGCGGGCGCAATGAGCAGTTCTTC. This gives the protein CASRETSGRNEQFF.